This T cell receptor (beta chain) was observed in a study of regulatory T cells in long-lasting Graves disease. HTBI primers from iRepertoire and Arm-PCR of CDR3 regions yielded the TCR beta libraries. TCRdb re-derived calls from the multiplex PCR reads in MiXCR, one entry per CDR3 protein. The data show about 350,000 distinct CDR3 sequences, roughly 17% seen once. At least ten counts were recorded for this clonotype. The time point here: newly diagnosed GD, antithyroid drugs for less than 3 months. Scientists built the TCR library using RNA that was extracted from PBMCs. CDR1 is SGHRS and CDR2 is YFSETQ in the germline V gene. The CDR3 sequence is 14 residues long. The data were also submitted as part of a second study, on T cells in Graves' hyperthyroidism and ophthalmopathy.

This sequence originates from a young woman with Graves disease. The chain combines TRBV5-1 with TRBJ2-1, with TRBD1 as a possible D gene (5 bases). Near its end, the DNA agrees better with TRBJ2-5, so the J call may be wrong. Here the sequenced sample was peripheral blood mononuclear cells (PBMCs), taken at new diagnosis, from a patient treated with antithyroid drugs. This CDR3 reads CASSITGPQETQYF. The CDR3 region has the DNA TGCGCCAGCAGCATCACAGGTCCGCAAGAGACCCAGTACTTC.